These T cell receptor beta chains were read from a single sample in a study of blood T cell repertoires in COVID-19. Clones were read by immunoSEQ multiplex PCR, and TCRdb kept only the in-frame ones, dropping some. The sample shows some 150,000 clones, approximately 85% of them seen only once. The sample was peripheral blood. All receptors derive from a human donor with acute or convalescent COVID-19. The donor label of this sample is uncertain. Each CDR3 is given with its conserved first and last residue. The order of the fields is clone size, D gene, J gene, V gene, CDR3 protein, CDR3 DNA. The D gene is left open where the match is weak. Some rows mark clone size as missing; the rest say once, few, many or name a class of expanded clone.

>.|TRBD2|TRBJ2-1|TRBV25-1
CASSGGLMYNEQFF
TGTGCCAGCAGTGGGGGACTAATGTACAATGAGCAGTTCTTC
>.|.|TRBJ1-2|TRBV27
CASSSRRNYGYTF
TGTGCCAGCAGTTCGAGGCGGAACTATGGCTACACCTTC
>.|.|TRBJ1-3|TRBV5-4
CASSSDSGTGNTIYF
TGTGCCAGCAGCTCGGACAGTGGGACTGGAAACACCATATATTTT
>.|.|TRBJ1-2|TRBV24-1
CATSNSRGAQNYGYTF
TGTGCCACCAGTAACTCCAGGGGCGCCCAGAACTATGGCTACACCTTC
>.|.|TRBJ1-1|TRBV18
CASSPLDSTEAFF
TGTGCCAGCTCACCGTTGGACAGCACTGAAGCTTTCTTT
>.|.|TRBJ1-1|TRBV2
CASTRGARKNTEAFF
TGTGCCAGCACCCGAGGAGCCCGAAAGAACACTGAAGCTTTCTTT
>.|.|TRBJ2-2|TRBV30
CAWSNTGELFF
TGTGCCTGGAGCAATACCGGGGAGCTGTTTTTT
>.|.|TRBJ2-2|TRBV7-9
CASSLGSGGGTGELFF
TGTGCCAGCAGCTTAGGTTCCGGGGGAGGTACCGGGGAGCTGTTTTTT
>.|TRBD1|TRBJ1-2|TRBV7-3
CASSSGQGYGYTF
TGTGCCAGCAGCTCGGGACAGGGCTATGGCTACACCTTC
>.|TRBD1|TRBJ2-1|TRBV2
CASSNRGSFANEQFF
TGTGCCAGCAGTAACAGGGGTTCTTTTGCCAATGAGCAGTTCTTC
>.|.|TRBJ2-6|TRBV2
CASSAPGHHSGANVLTF
TGTGCCAGCAGCGCTCCGGGACACCACTCTGGGGCCAACGTCCTGACTTTC
>once|TRBD2|TRBJ2-2|TRBV2
CASSGSLAGGNTGELFF
TGTGCCAGCAGTGGTAGCCTAGCGGGGGGCAACACCGGGGAGCTGTTTTTT
>.|TRBD1|TRBJ1-2|TRBV14
CASSQGQGDLSYGYTF
TGTGCCAGCAGCCAAGGACAGGGGGACCTCTCCTATGGCTACACCTTC
>once|.|TRBJ1-5|TRBV12-3/TRBV12-4
CASSLSGDQPQHF
TGTGCCAGCAGTTTAAGCGGGGATCAGCCCCAGCATTTT
>.|TRBD1|TRBJ1-2|TRBV5-1
CASSQDRFYGYTF
TGCGCCAGCAGCCAGGACAGGTTCTATGGCTACACCTTC
>.|.|TRBJ1-1|TRBV19
CASNWGGNTEAFF
TGTGCCAGTAACTGGGGAGGGAACACTGAAGCTTTCTTT
>.|TRBD1|TRBJ1-2|TRBV6-1
CASSEGQGAGGYTF
TGTGCCAGCAGTGAGGGACAGGGGGCGGGTGGCTACACCTTC
>.|.|TRBJ2-3|TRBV12-3/TRBV12-4
CASRLWSTDTQYF
TGTGCCAGCCGGTTATGGAGCACAGATACGCAGTATTTT
>.|.|TRBJ1-1|TRBV9
CASSVSGSNTEAFF
TGTGCCAGCAGCGTATCAGGGTCGAACACTGAAGCTTTCTTT
>.|TRBD1|TRBJ1-1|TRBV4-3
CASSHPQGLRTEAFF
TGCGCCAGCAGCCACCCACAGGGGTTGCGCACTGAAGCTTTCTTT
>.|.|TRBJ1-5|TRBV5-6
CASSLALTVAQPQHF
TGTGCCAGCAGCTTGGCCTTGACAGTAGCTCAGCCCCAGCATTTT
>.|TRBD1|TRBJ1-2|TRBV5-1
CASSEGQGARYTF
TGCGCCAGCAGCGAGGGACAGGGGGCGCGATACACCTTC
>.|.|TRBJ1-3|TRBV3-1/TRBV3-2
CASSPSGTGNTIYF
TGTGCCAGCAGCCCCTCAGGTACTGGAAACACCATATATTTT
>few|.|TRBJ1-1|TRBV27
CASSLGARGVNTEAFF
TGTGCCAGCAGTTTAGGGGCACGCGGGGTGAACACTGAAGCTTTCTTT
>.|TRBD2|TRBJ2-1|TRBV6-6
CASRPLAGGYNEQFF
TGTGCCAGCAGACCACTAGCGGGGGGGTACAATGAGCAGTTCTTC
>.|.|TRBJ1-5|TRBV28
CASSPSQGQPQHF
TGTGCCAGCAGTCCGAGTCAGGGGCAGCCCCAGCATTTT
>.|.|TRBJ2-5|TRBV5-1
CASSLEWRETQYF
TGCGCCAGCAGCTTGGAATGGAGGGAGACCCAGTACTTC
>.|.|TRBJ2-6|TRBV10-3
CAISQVTGNSGANVLTF
TGTGCCATCAGCCAGGTGACAGGCAACTCTGGGGCCAACGTCCTGACTTTC
>.|.|TRBJ1-2|TRBV5-4
CASSSDGGRANYGYTF
TGTGCCAGCAGCTCCGACGGGGGGCGTGCTAACTATGGCTACACCTTC
>.|.|TRBJ1-4|TRBV27
CASSLKPAWGQGPNEKLFF
TGTGCCAGCAGTTTAAAGCCCGCCTGGGGGCAGGGTCCTAATGAAAAACTGTTTTTT
>.|.|TRBJ1-1|TRBV7-9
CASTLYRDTEAFF
TGTGCCAGCACCCTATACCGTGACACTGAAGCTTTCTTT
>.|.|TRBJ1-1|TRBV7-9
CASSLAGLEAFF
TGTGCCAGCAGCTTAGCTGGGCTAGAAGCTTTCTTT
>few|.|TRBJ1-2|TRBV13
CASSLGSGNYGYTF
TGTGCCAGCAGCCTCGGCTCGGGTAACTATGGCTACACCTTC
>.|.|TRBJ1-2|TRBV6-1
CASSESLSSGNGYTF
TGTGCCAGCAGTGAAAGTCTTTCGTCGGGGAATGGCTACACCTTC
>.|.|TRBJ1-1|TRBV19
CASGGRGITEAFF
TGTGCCAGTGGGGGGAGGGGAATCACTGAAGCTTTCTTT
>.|.|TRBJ1-3|TRBV5-8
CASSFGGIRGNTIYF
TGTGCCAGCAGCTTTGGCGGGATACGTGGAAACACCATATATTTT
>few|TRBD1|TRBJ1-2|TRBV4-3
CASSQERWTGGYGYTF
TGCGCCAGCAGCCAAGAAAGGTGGACAGGGGGCTATGGCTACACCTTC
>.|TRBD2|TRBJ2-1|TRBV7-3
CASSLWPAGVGNEQFF
TGTGCCAGCAGCTTATGGCCAGCGGGAGTCGGCAATGAGCAGTTCTTC
>.|.|TRBJ1-2|TRBV5-6
CASSLEAKGDYGYTF
TGTGCCAGCAGCTTGGAAGCCAAAGGGGACTATGGCTACACCTTC
>once|.|TRBJ1-2|TRBV18
CASSLRPSDSYGYTF
TGTGCCAGCTCACTTCGCCCGTCCGACAGTTATGGCTACACCTTC
>.|TRBD1|TRBJ2-1|TRBV2
CASSGGDRVGNEQFF
TGTGCCAGCAGTGGGGGTGACAGGGTTGGCAATGAGCAGTTCTTC
>.|TRBD1|TRBJ1-6|TRBV5-6
CASSWRQGNSPLHF
TGTGCCAGCAGCTGGAGACAGGGCAATTCACCCCTCCACTTT
>.|TRBD1|TRBJ1-1|TRBV10-3
CATRQGRHMNNMNTEAFF
TGTGCCACCCGACAGGGCCGACACATGAACAATATGAACACTGAAGCTTTCTTT
>.|TRBD1|TRBJ2-7|TRBV30
CAWSKGQQYEQYF
TGTGCCTGGAGCAAGGGACAGCAGTACGAGCAGTACTTC
>.|TRBD2|TRBJ2-1|TRBV5-4
CASSSGLAVSYNEQFF
TGTGCCAGCAGCTCGGGACTAGCGGTCTCCTACAATGAGCAGTTCTTC
>.|TRBD1|TRBJ1-1|TRBV7-9
CASSLGTGLTFF
TGTGCCAGCAGCTTAGGGACAGGGCTGACTTTCTTT
>.|.|TRBJ1-1|TRBV7-2
CASSLRRMNTEAFF
TGTGCCAGCAGCTTACGCAGGATGAACACTGAAGCTTTCTTT
>once|.|TRBJ1-4|TRBV7-2
CASSLIAHSPNEKLFF
TGTGCCAGCAGCTTAATAGCCCATTCACCTAATGAAAAACTGTTTTTT
>.|.|TRBJ1-1|TRBV11-1
CASGSGRNTEAFF
TGTGCCAGCGGATCCGGGAGGAACACTGAAGCTTTCTTT
>few|.|TRBJ2-1|TRBV7-6
CASSLVSGHHYNEQFF
TGTGCCAGCAGCTTAGTGTCGGGACACCACTACAATGAGCAGTTCTTC
>.|.|TRBJ1-1|TRBV5-4
CASSSQGPTEAFF
TGTGCCAGCAGCTCACAGGGTCCCACTGAAGCTTTCTTT
>.|TRBD2|TRBJ2-1|TRBV24-1
CATSDSAAGSSYNEQFF
TGTGCCACCAGTGATTCGGCAGCGGGGAGCTCCTACAATGAGCAGTTCTTC
>.|.|TRBJ2-2|TRBV5-4
CASSPGVDTGELFF
TGTGCCAGCAGCCCCGGTGTTGACACCGGGGAGCTGTTTTTT
>.|TRBD1|TRBJ2-1|TRBV5-1
CASSLGGTGTHNEQFF
TGCGCCAGCAGCTTGGGGGGGACAGGGACCCACAATGAGCAGTTCTTC
>.|.|TRBJ1-2|TRBV7-6
CASSFGRGYGYTF
TGTGCCAGCAGCTTTGGCAGGGGCTATGGCTACACCTTC
>.|TRBD1|TRBJ2-2|TRBV7-6
CASSERQGRNTGELFF
TGTGCCAGCAGCGAAAGACAGGGGAGGAACACCGGGGAGCTGTTTTTT